What follows are 22 T cell receptor beta chains derived from one specimen sequenced in a study of blood T cell repertoires in COVID-19 (dated by TCRdb to the early 2020s). Library method: the immunoSEQ multiplex PCR assay. This immuneACCESS table, as held by TCRdb, lists in-frame sequences with V and J called but not all clones. Of the missing ones, under half trace to an unresolved V gene in checked studies; the others have no known cause. In all, the sample holds more than 200,000 clones, and about nine tenths of those were seen once. The ten largest make up 7% to 7.5% of the sample. Sequenced sample: PBMCs or T cells enriched from blood (not recorded which). Source of these receptors: a man aged 25 to 40 in a cohort exposed to, infected with or recovered from COVID-19 (not recorded which).

The chain carries TRBV6-1 and TRBJ1-4, with a tentative D call TRBD1 (5 bases). Germline values: CDR1 MNHNS, CDR2 SASEGT. CDR3 length: 15 residues. With 1 base removed from V and 4 bases from J, the gap between germline ends came to 10 bases. The DNA for the CDR3 is TGTGCCAGCAGTGAAGGATGGGGACTTAATGAAAAACTGTTTTTT. This encodes CASSEGWGLNEKLFF.

This chain connects TRBV18 to TRBJ2-3; TRBD1 matches 10 bases. The CDR3 contains 15 residues. In germline, CDR1 is KGHSH, CDR2 LQKENI. V gave up 5 bases and J gave up 8 bases; unmatched junction bases: 10. CDR3 sequence reads: CASSSGTGAAGTQYF. The DNA for the CDR3 is TGTGCCAGCTCAAGCGGGACAGGGGCCGCCGGTACGCAGTATTTT.

This clone was picked up one time. The chain combines TRBV5-6 with TRBJ1-1, with D perhaps TRBD1 (5 bases). Germline V CDR1 and CDR2: SGHDT, YYEEEE. The CDR3 extends over 14 amino acids. V lost 4 bases and J 5 bases, leaving 15 bases between the germline ends. CDR3 DNA sequence: TGTGCCAGCAGCCGGGACTCGGGGAGGACTGAAGCTTTCTTT. Protein: CASSRDSGRTEAFF. The full variable domain, rest sourced from reference TRBV5-6 and TRBJ1-1, is DAGVTQSPTHLIKTRGQQVTLRCSPKSGHDTVSWYQQALGQGPQFIFQYYEEEERQRGNFPDRFSGHQFPNYSSELNVNALLLGDSALYLCASSRDSGRTEAFFGQGTRLTVV.

The rearrangement uses TRBV5-6 and TRBJ1-3, with 8 bases fitting TRBD1. The CDR3 length is 15 residues. V was pared by 4 bases and J by 4 bases, with 7 bases of the junction left unmatched. In germline, CDR1 is SGHDT, CDR2 YYEEEE. CDR3 in DNA: TGTGCCAGCAGCCCAGGGACAGGAACGGGAAACACCATATATTTT. This encodes CASSPGTGTGNTIYF.

The V gene is TRBV29-1, the J gene TRBJ2-5; maybe TRBD2 (5 bases). V lost 1 base and J 7 bases, leaving 22 bases between the germline ends. The germline V gene encodes CDR1 SQVTM and CDR2 ANQGSEA. The CDR3 length is 16 residues. In DNA, the CDR3 is TGCAGCGTTGAAGCGTCGCGAGGGCCTAATTCCGCGACCCAGTACTTC. Translation: CSVEASRGPNSATQYF.

The V and J genes are TRBV18 and TRBJ2-5; TRBD1 might be the D (6 bases). CDR1 KGHSH and CDR2 LQKENI come from the germline V gene. This CDR3 comprises 15 residues. The germline V and J ends were trimmed by 4 bases and 1 base, with 13 bases remaining between them. In DNA, the CDR3 is TGTGCCAGCTCACAAACCCCGGACAGCCAAGAGACCCAGTACTTC. This codes for CASSQTPDSQETQYF. The full variable domain, with the rest looked up from reference TRBV18 and TRBJ2-5, is NAGVMQNPRHLVRRRGQEARLRCSPMKGHSHVYWYRQLPEEGLKFMVYLQKENIIDESGMPKERFSAEFPKEGPSILRIQQVVRGDSAAYFCASSQTPDSQETQYFGPGTRLLVL.

This clone was seen once. The rearrangement uses TRBV28 and TRBJ2-5; tentatively, D is TRBD1 (6 bases). Deletions cut 6 bases from V and 5 bases from J, with 19 bases between. The CDR3 totals 15 residues. CDR1 is MDHEN, CDR2 SYDVKM, per germline. CDR3 protein: CASSPLGADVETQYF. Written as DNA, the CDR3 is TGTGCCAGCAGCCCCTTGGGGGCCGATGTTGAGACCCAGTACTTC. Drawing the rest from reference TRBV28 and TRBJ2-5, the complete variable domain is DVKVTQSSRYLVKRTGEKVFLECVQDMDHENMFWYRQDPGLGLRLIYFSYDVKMKEKGDIPEGYSVSREKKERFSLILESASTNQTSMYLCASSPLGADVETQYFGPGTRLLVL.

This clone was observed once. The genes are TRBV19 and TRBJ2-7; a weak D match, TRBD2 (6 bases). V was trimmed by 5 bases and J by 3 bases, leaving 17 bases between them. Germline V gene lookup returns CDR1 LNHDA and CDR2 SQIVND (reference sequence). The CDR3 contains 15 residues. CDR3 sequence: CASSLAPGSLYEQYF. CDR3 nucleotide sequence: TGTGCCAGTAGTCTAGCGCCCGGGAGCCTCTACGAGCAGTACTTC. The full variable domain, rest sourced from reference TRBV19 and TRBJ2-7, is DGGITQSPKYLFRKEGQNVTLSCEQNLNHDAMYWYRQDPGQGLRLIYYSQIVNDFQKGDIAEGYSVSREKKESFPLTVTSAQKNPTAFYLCASSLAPGSLYEQYFGPGTRLTVT.

CDR3 loop: CASSLKSRNTGELFF. The CDR3 coding sequence is TGTGCCAGCAGCTTAAAATCCCGTAACACCGGGGAGCTGTTTTTT. The V gene is TRBV7-3, the J gene TRBJ2-2; D is ambiguous. Trimming took 1 base from V and 2 from J, leaving 8 bases between them. From germline, CDR1 is SGHTA and CDR2 FQGTGA. This CDR3 contains 15 residues.

The chain uses TRBV14 and TRBJ1-5; 8 nucleotides align to TRBD1. This CDR3 has 14 residues. Germline V gives CDR1 SGHDN, CDR2 FVKESK. V shed 5 bases and J 1 base; nucleotides not matched to a gene: 1. The CDR3, as DNA: TGTGCCAGCAGCGACAGGGGCAGCAATCAGCCCCAGCATTTT. It encodes CASSDRGSNQPQHF.

This clone appeared a single time. The chain recombines TRBV27 with TRBJ1-2, with D perhaps TRBD1 (6 bases). The V end was cut by 9 bases, the J end by 0 bases, with 20 bases between. Germline CDR1 reads MNHEY; CDR2 reads SMNVEV (reference sequence). The CDR3 contains 16 residues. The CDR3 here is CASRGRGGGTNYGYTF. The CDR3 region has the DNA TGTGCCAGTAGGGGAAGAGGGGGGGGTACTAACTATGGCTACACCTTC.

The rearrangement joins TRBV5-1 to TRBJ2-5; the D gene is possibly TRBD2 (6 bases). The CDR3 extends over 15 amino acids. Trimming removed 0 bases from V and 5 bases from J, with 14 bases in between. CDR1 is SGHRS and CDR2 is YFSETQ in the germline V gene. This CDR3 reads CASSLEVREAETQYF. The CDR3 DNA is TGCGCCAGCAGCTTGGAGGTCAGGGAGGCGGAGACCCAGTACTTC.

This chain joins TRBV7-3 and TRBJ2-1; 7 bases fit TRBD2. Looked up from germline, CDR1 is SGHTA and CDR2 is FQGTGA. CDR3 size: 15 residues. The trim removed 2 bases at V and 12 bases at J, leaving 13 bases unmatched. This CDR3 reads CASSLDPGTTRGQFF. The CDR3 DNA sequence: TGTGCCAGCAGCTTAGACCCTGGGACTACGCGTGGGCAGTTCTTC.

This clone was found a few times. V is TRBV19 and J is TRBJ2-1; TRBD2 matches at 13 bases. The germline CDR1 and CDR2 sequences are LNHDA and SQIVND (reference sequence). Unmatched junction bases numbered 6, after V lost 10 bases and J lost 9 bases. The length of the CDR3 is 13 residues. The CDR3 coding sequence is TGTGCCACAACTAGCGGGAGGGCAGTTGAGCAGTTCTTC. Translation gives CATTSGRAVEQFF.

This chain joins TRBV6-2 or TRBV6-3 and TRBJ2-7, with 8 bases fitting TRBD1. CDR3 length equals 16 residues. Germline CDR1 and CDR2: MNHEY and SVGEGT. J gave up 2 bases and V 3 bases, and 9 bases lay outside the gene matches. For the CDR3, the DNA is TGTGCCAGCAGTTATTCGACAGGGGCCAACCCCTACGAGCAGTACTTC. The encoded protein is CASSYSTGANPYEQYF.

The chain is built from TRBV7-2 and TRBJ2-7, with TRBD2 matching 9 bases. The V segment lost 5 bases and the J segment 4 bases; nucleotides outside the gene matches: 12. Per the germline V gene, CDR1 is SGHTA and CDR2 is FQGNSA. The CDR3 spans 16 residues. The CDR3 coding sequence is TGTGCCAGCAGCCCCCTAGGGGCGGGAGGGTTGTACGAGCAGTACTTC. It is translated as CASSPLGAGGLYEQYF.

This chain links TRBV27 with TRBJ1-1, with TRBD1 as a possible D gene (6 bases). CDR1 is MNHEY, CDR2 SMNVEV, per germline (reference sequence). The V end lost 4 bases, the J end lost 4 bases, and 10 bases lay between the germline ends. CDR3 length equals 13 residues. The chain's CDR3 is CASSWSQGTEAFF. The CDR3 nucleotides are TGTGCCAGCAGTTGGTCACAGGGCACTGAAGCTTTCTTT.

The chain links TRBV3-1 (or the pseudogene TRBV3-2) to TRBJ2-7; 7 bases fit TRBD1. The CDR3 is 16 residues long. V lost 4 bases to trimming and J lost 0 bases; unmatched junction nucleotides: 9. Germline-derived CDR1 and CDR2 are LGHDT and YNNKEL (reference sequence). The CDR3, as DNA: TGTGCCAGCAGCCTCCAATTCCGGGACAGCTCCTACGAGCAGTACTTC. It codes for CASSLQFRDSSYEQYF.

This clone has a single count. The chain recombines TRBV28 with TRBJ2-7; TRBD2 aligns across 7 bases. Losses at the gene ends were 6 bases for V and 4 bases for J; bases not matched to a gene: 9. CDR3 size: 14 residues. Germline loops: CDR1 MDHEN, CDR2 SYDVKM. This CDR3 is CASSKRGGGYEQYF. In DNA, the CDR3 is TGTGCCAGCAGCAAGCGGGGCGGAGGGTACGAGCAGTACTTC.

The chain is built from TRBV7-8 and TRBJ2-2, with TRBD1 matching over 7 bases. Germline values: CDR1 SGHVS, CDR2 FQNEAQ. This CDR3 contains 17 residues. V gave up 5 bases and J gave up 7 bases; unmatched junction bases: 16. The CDR3 bases are TGTGCCAGCAGCCGCCGAGGACAGGCCTCTTCAGGCGGGGAGCTGTTTTTT. It specifies CASSRRGQASSGGELFF.

V is TRBV7-8 and J is TRBJ1-5, with unresolved D. Trimming shortened V by 4 bases and J by 4 bases, and 20 bases separated the two germline ends. The germline V gene encodes CDR1 SGHVS and CDR2 FQNEAQ. CDR3 length: 17 residues. CDR3 nucleotides: TGTGCCAGCAGCTACAGTGGTGCGAGCTTGACGAATCAGCCCCAGCATTTT. Its protein is CASSYSGASLTNQPQHF.

The chain couples TRBV6-4 to TRBJ2-5, with TRBD2 as a possible D gene (6 bases). The germline V gene encodes CDR1 MRHNA and CDR2 SNTAGT. This CDR3 is 14 amino acids long. V lost 2 bases and J lost 5, with 12 bases in between. DNA of the CDR3: TGTGCCAGCAGTGACAGGACTAATGGTGAGACCCAGTACTTC. It is translated as CASSDRTNGETQYF.